This paragraph covers one T cell receptor (beta chain) sequence. Unique molecular identifiers were incorporated into the prepared TCRbeta library. TCRdb reprocessed the PCR reads with MiXCR, giving one entry per CDR3 protein. The repertoire has 400,000 to 500,000 distinct CDR3 sequences, approximately 10% of them found once; the top ten carry over 4.5%. The data belong to a study of T-cell reconstitution after alpha-beta-depleted transplantation in children. The CDR3 covers 15 residues. CDR1 SGHRS and CDR2 YFSETQ come from the germline V gene. V was shortened by 6 bases and J by 1 base, with 13 bases between the two germline ends.

The sequence was collected from a human donor who donated a stem cell graft to a child with acute myeloid leukemia. This specimen was PBMCs from the stem cell graft donor, taken from the stem cell graft. This chain uses TRBV5-1 with TRBJ2-2, with D perhaps TRBD1 (6 bases). In DNA form, the CDR3 reads TGCGCCAGCAACCCAACAGGGAGGAACACCGGGGAGCTGTTTTTT. Encoded protein: CASNPTGRNTGELFF.